The present T cell receptor beta chain was sequenced within a study of vaccination effects on CD4 cells after COVID-19. Under the ViraFEST assay, PBMC were stimulated with viral peptide pools so that antigen-specific CD4+ T cells expanded. Sequencing was performed afterwards. The culture ran for around nine days, and then CD4+ T cells were isolated. The vaccine given was either BNT162b2 or mRNA-1273, in two doses. All vaccine recipients tested negative for nucleocapsid antibodies and had never contracted SARS-CoV-2 infection. Concerning this clone: The antigen remains unidentified.

Clones were read by immunoSEQ multiplex PCR, and TCRdb kept only the in-frame ones, dropping some. The sample lists 20,000 to 25,000 clones; roughly two thirds were seen once. Study-wide results and caveats: In the study, convalescent patients were few, and early post-infection timepoints were absent. In healthy vaccinees, only 1 of 255 vaccine-induced clones cross-reacted with common cold coronaviruses.

V dropped 3 bases and J dropped 7; count of bases not matched to a gene: 2. CDR3 size: 15 residues. Germline V gene lookup returns CDR1 KGHSH and CDR2 LQKENI. The chain is built from TRBV18 and TRBJ2-1, with 14 bases lining up with TRBD2. This clonotype originated in a human donor who received a COVID-19 vaccine. The source was CD4+ T cells from PBMCs cultured with SARS-CoV-2 spike peptides, collected after COVID-19 vaccination. The chain's CDR3 is CASSPGLAGVNEQFF. DNA for the CDR3: TGTGCCAGCTCACCGGGACTAGCGGGAGTTAATGAGCAGTTCTTC.